This passage covers 18 T cell receptor beta chains from one sample sequenced in a study of CD8 T cell repertoires and HIV-1 epitope variants (dated by TCRdb to about 2020). Library preparation employed the immunoSEQ multiplex PCR assay. Imported from immuneACCESS, the table was reduced by TCRdb to in-frame sequences with V and J called. These copies leave out some clones; in studies compared against another copy, an unresolved V gene accounts for under half, and the cause of the remainder is not known. The sample profile shows about 6,200 clones; 65% to 80% of them were found once. The top ten hold around 43% of the sample. The antigens these receptors bind are not known. Source material: cultured CD8+ T cells derived from PBMCs. All receptors come from a male donor with HIV.

Details on this clone: The sample carries other DNA sequences with the same CDR3. CDR3: CASSGDTDTQYF. CDR3 nucleotides: TGTGCCAGCAGTGGAGACACAGATACGCAGTATTTT. The gene calls are TRBV6-5 and TRBJ2-3, with D unresolved. Deletions cut 5 bases from V and 2 bases from J, with 5 bases between. CDR3 length equals 12 residues. CDR1 MNHEY and CDR2 SVGAGI come from the germline V gene.

This clone was counted once. The chain employs TRBV28 and TRBJ2-1, with TRBD2 matching over 8 bases. The CDR3 sequence is 12 residues long. The germline V gene encodes CDR1 MDHEN and CDR2 SYDVKM. CDR3 sequence: CISGKTYNEQFF. The CDR3 DNA follows: TGTATTAGCGGGAAAACCTACAATGAGCAGTTCTTC.

J is TRBJ2-3 and V is TRBV4-3, with TRBD1 matching over 10 bases. Germline values: CDR1 LGHNA, CDR2 YSLEER. This CDR3 is 15 amino acids long. Trimming removed 3 bases from V and 1 base from J; junction bases left unmatched: 1. For the CDR3, the DNA is TGCGCCAGCAGCCACGGGACAGGGGGCACAGATACGCAGTATTTT. It codes for CASSHGTGGTDTQYF.

This clone was detected a few times. This chain uses TRBV5-8 with TRBJ2-7; D unresolved. Germline V CDR1 and CDR2: SGHTS, YDEGEE. Trimming took 0 bases from V and 3 from J, leaving 10 bases between them. The CDR3 has 14 amino acids. DNA of the CDR3: TGTGCCAGCAGCTTGGCCGGCAGAAACTACGAGCAGTACTTC. Its translation is CASSLAGRNYEQYF.

The V and J genes are TRBV7-8 and TRBJ2-6; 8 bases agree with TRBD1. This CDR3 is built from 18 residues. With V trimmed by 4 bases and J by 0 bases, 8 bases remained unmatched. Germline-derived CDR1 and CDR2 are SGHVS and FQNEAQ. CDR3 region: CASSYTTGVISGANVLTF. The CDR3 coding sequence is TGTGCCAGCAGCTATACGACAGGGGTGATCTCTGGGGCCAACGTCCTGACTTTC.

The chain combines TRBV5-6 with TRBJ2-7; tentative D call: TRBD1 (5 bases). This CDR3 is built from 14 residues. V gave up 0 bases and J gave up 3 bases, with 10 bases separating them. Germline assignment: CDR1 SGHDT and CDR2 YYEEEE. CDR3 nucleotides: TGTGCCAGCAGCTTGGCCAGGGCTAACTACGAGCAGTACTTC. As protein: CASSLARANYEQYF.

This sequence joins TRBV9 and TRBJ1-1; no definite D call. Trimming cost V 3 bases and J 3 bases, with 15 bases left between them. This CDR3 has 15 amino acids. The germline CDR1 and CDR2 sequences are SGDLS and YYNGEE. As DNA, the CDR3 is TGTGCCAGCAGCGGAGGGCCCGGGCGGGACACTGAAGCTTTCTTT. This codes for CASSGGPGRDTEAFF. Together with reference TRBV9 and TRBJ1-1, the CDR3 gives the full variable domain: DSGVTQTPKHLITATGQRVTLRCSPRSGDLSVYWYQQSLDQGLQFLIQYYNGEERAKGNILERFSAQQFPDLHSELNLSSLELGDSALYFCASSGGPGRDTEAFFGQGTRLTVV.

The CDR3: CSVQGQGNWREGTDTQYF. The CDR3 DNA is TGCAGCGTTCAGGGACAGGGTAATTGGCGAGAGGGCACAGATACGCAGTATTTT. The chain links TRBV29-1 to TRBJ2-3, with 9 bases that match TRBD1. Germline values: CDR1 SQVTM, CDR2 ANQGSEA. Unmatched junction bases numbered 16, after V lost 5 bases and J lost 1 base. The CDR3 sequence is 18 residues long.

This rearrangement joins TRBV28 to TRBJ2-7, with TRBD1 identical over 7 bases. CDR1 is MDHEN, CDR2 SYDVKM, per germline. The V segment lost 6 bases and the J segment 3 bases; nucleotides outside the gene matches: 11. The CDR3 totals 15 residues. The CDR3 spells CASSDAGTEDYEQYF. The CDR3 DNA follows: TGTGCCAGCAGCGACGCCGGGACAGAAGACTACGAGCAGTACTTC. Using reference TRBV28 and TRBJ2-7 for the parts outside the CDR3, the full variable domain is DVKVTQSSRYLVKRTGEKVFLECVQDMDHENMFWYRQDPGLGLRLIYFSYDVKMKEKGDIPEGYSVSREKKERFSLILESASTNQTSMYLCASSDAGTEDYEQYFGPGTRLTVT.

J is TRBJ2-7 and V is TRBV5-1; 8 bases are shared with TRBD1. The germline V gene has CDR1 SGHRS and CDR2 YFSETQ. This CDR3 comprises 16 residues. V was pared by 1 base and J by 0 bases, with 6 bases of the junction left unmatched. CDR3 sequence: CASSLSGGPSSYEQYF. Here the CDR3 DNA reads TGCGCCAGCAGCTTGTCAGGGGGCCCCAGCTCCTACGAGCAGTACTTC.

This chain links TRBV28 with TRBJ1-2; unclear D gene. Germline loops: CDR1 MDHEN, CDR2 SYDVKM. The CDR3 has 13 residues. Trimming cost V 2 bases and J 3 bases, with 7 bases left between them. The CDR3 sequence: CASSLTADYGYTF. In DNA, the CDR3 is TGTGCCAGCAGTTTAACTGCGGACTATGGCTACACCTTC.

The chain is built from TRBV6-5 and TRBJ2-7, with 10 bases that match TRBD1. Trimming took 8 bases from V and 1 from J; bases not matched to a gene: 2. The CDR3 has 13 residues. Germline lookup yields CDR1 MNHEY and CDR2 SVGAGI. The CDR3 nucleotides are TGTGCCAGCGGGGACAGGGGATCCTACGAGCAGTACTTC. It is translated as CASGDRGSYEQYF.

The chain couples TRBV19 to TRBJ2-1; 9 nucleotides agree with TRBD2. Trimming took 2 bases from V and 4 from J; bases not matched to a gene: 3. This CDR3 has 15 amino acids. Germline V lookup: CDR1 LNHDA, CDR2 SQIVND (reference sequence). The DNA for the CDR3 is TGTGCCAGTAGTATAAGCGGGGGGCGATACAATGAGCAGTTCTTC. Translated: CASSISGGRYNEQFF.

The CDR3 loop reads CATRRGTEAFF. The CDR3 DNA sequence: TGTGCCACCAGGCGGGGTACTGAAGCTTTCTTT. The chain combines TRBV6-5 with TRBJ1-1; no definite D call. V lost 10 bases and J 5 bases, leaving 11 bases between the germline ends. Germline-derived CDR1 and CDR2 are MNHEY and SVGAGI. This CDR3 is built from 11 residues.

The chain carries TRBV7-9 and TRBJ2-7, with D unresolved. Germline CDR1 SEHNR, CDR2 FQNEAQ (reference sequence). The CDR3 is 11 amino acids. V was clipped by 6 bases and J by 5 bases, with 8 bases between them. The CDR3 loop is CASRRLHEQYF. CDR3 coding DNA: TGTGCCAGCAGAAGGTTGCACGAGCAGTACTTC.

The rearrangement links TRBV7-9 to TRBJ2-7; D is unresolved. The germline gives CDR1 SEHNR, CDR2 FQNEAQ (reference sequence). There are 13 residues in the CDR3. The V end lost 3 bases, the J end lost 10 bases, and 16 bases lay between the germline ends. CDR3 nucleotide sequence: TGTGCCAGCAGCTTTCAACACGGAGATTTACAGTACTTC. As protein: CASSFQHGDLQYF.

The chain has TRBV19 and TRBJ1-2, with 9 positions matching TRBD1. The CDR3 is 17 residues long. The V gene end was trimmed by 5 bases and the J gene end by 0 bases; junction bases not matched to a gene: 10. In germline, CDR1 is LNHDA, CDR2 SQIVND (reference sequence). The CDR3 sequence is CASSLPGTGKANYGYTF. The CDR3 nucleotides are TGTGCCAGTAGTCTTCCCGGGACAGGGAAAGCTAACTATGGCTACACCTTC.

The table lists this clone with a count of one. This chain joins TRBV7-6 and TRBJ2-5; weak D call: TRBD2 (5 bases). Germline V gene lookup returns CDR1 SGHVS and CDR2 FNYEAQ. This CDR3 spans 15 amino acids. The ends were cut back, 4 bases at V and 1 base at J, with 13 bases in the middle. Here the CDR3 DNA reads TGTGCCAGCAGCTCCCTAGCTACGGTCCAAGAGACCCAGTACTTC. As protein: CASSSLATVQETQYF. The full variable domain, with the rest looked up from reference TRBV7-6 and TRBJ2-5, is GAGVSQSPRYKVTKRGQDVALRCDPISGHVSLYWYRQALGQGPEFLTYFNYEAQQDKSGLPNDRFSAERPEGSISTLTIQRTEQRDSAMYRCASSSLATVQETQYFGPGTRLLVL.